This TCR beta chain was recovered during a study of siplizumab effects on memory and regulatory T cells. V was clipped by 6 bases and J by 3 bases, with 8 bases between them. The CDR3 is 13 residues long. Germline assignment: CDR1 SGHTA and CDR2 FQGTGA. The repertoire was sequenced with immunoSEQ multiplex PCR; TCRdb's copy has only in-frame clones and lacks some. The repertoire has around 100,000 clones, 80% to 95% of them found once; the top ten carry around 2.7%. The sequenced sample consisted of CD4+ T cells sorted from blood. The chain joins TRBV7-3 to TRBJ2-2, with D possibly TRBD2 on 5 matching bases. The origin of this receptor is a human donor in good health. Some clones in this sample may be carry-over from other donors' samples. The CDR3 nucleotides read TGTGCCAGCAGAGCAGCGGACACCGGGGAGCTGTTTTTT. Amino acid sequence: CASRAADTGELFF.